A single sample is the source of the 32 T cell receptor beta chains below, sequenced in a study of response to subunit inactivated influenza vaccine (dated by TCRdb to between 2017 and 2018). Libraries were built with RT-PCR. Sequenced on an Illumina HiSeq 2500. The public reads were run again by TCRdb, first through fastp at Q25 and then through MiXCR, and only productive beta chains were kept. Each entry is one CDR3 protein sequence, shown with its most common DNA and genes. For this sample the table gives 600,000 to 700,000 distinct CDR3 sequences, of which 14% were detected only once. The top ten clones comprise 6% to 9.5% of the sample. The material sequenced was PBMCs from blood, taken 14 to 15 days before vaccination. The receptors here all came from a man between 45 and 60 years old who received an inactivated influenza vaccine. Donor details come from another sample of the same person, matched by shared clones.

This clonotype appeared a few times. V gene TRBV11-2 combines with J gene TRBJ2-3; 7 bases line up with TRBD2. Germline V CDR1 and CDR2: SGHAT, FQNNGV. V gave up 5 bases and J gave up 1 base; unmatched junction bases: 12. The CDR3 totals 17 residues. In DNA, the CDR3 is TGTGCCAGCAGCCGAAAGAGGTGGGGGGGACGCACAGATACGCAGTATTTT. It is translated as CASSRKRWGGRTDTQYF.

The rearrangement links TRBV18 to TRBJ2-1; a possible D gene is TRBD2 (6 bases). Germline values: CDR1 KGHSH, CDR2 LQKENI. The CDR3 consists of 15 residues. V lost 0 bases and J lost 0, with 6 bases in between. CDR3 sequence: CASSPPGSSYNEQFF. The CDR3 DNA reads TGTGCCAGCTCACCACCCGGGAGCTCCTACAATGAGCAGTTCTTC.

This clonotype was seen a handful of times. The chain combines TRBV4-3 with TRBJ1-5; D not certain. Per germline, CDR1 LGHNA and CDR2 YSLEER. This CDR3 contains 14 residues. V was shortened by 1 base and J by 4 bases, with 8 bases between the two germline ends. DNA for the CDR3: TGCGCCAGCAGCCAAGTGGCAGCGAATCAGCCCCAGCATTTT. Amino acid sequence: CASSQVAANQPQHF.

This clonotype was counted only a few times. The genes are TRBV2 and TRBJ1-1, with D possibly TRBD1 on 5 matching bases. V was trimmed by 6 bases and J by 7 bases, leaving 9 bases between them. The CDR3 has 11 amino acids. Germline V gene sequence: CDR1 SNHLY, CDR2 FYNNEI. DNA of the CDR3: TGTGCCAGCAGCTTTGACAGTGAAGCTTTCTTT. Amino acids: CASSFDSEAFF.

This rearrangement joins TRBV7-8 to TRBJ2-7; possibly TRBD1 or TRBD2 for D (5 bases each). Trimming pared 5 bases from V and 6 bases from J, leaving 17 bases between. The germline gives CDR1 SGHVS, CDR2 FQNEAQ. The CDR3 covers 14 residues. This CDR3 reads CASSGTKGTFEQYF. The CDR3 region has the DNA TGTGCCAGCAGCGGAACGAAAGGGACGTTCGAGCAGTACTTC.

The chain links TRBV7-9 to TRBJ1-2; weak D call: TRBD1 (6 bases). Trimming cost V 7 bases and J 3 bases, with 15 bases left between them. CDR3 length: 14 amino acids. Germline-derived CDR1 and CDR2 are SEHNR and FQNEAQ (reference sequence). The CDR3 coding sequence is TGTGCCAGCAAACGACTGGGGGCGGACTATGGCTACACCTTC. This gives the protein CASKRLGADYGYTF. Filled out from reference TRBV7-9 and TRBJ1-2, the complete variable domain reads DTGVSQNPRHKITKRGQNVTFRCDPISEHNRLYWYRQTLGQGPEFLTYFQNEAQLEKSRLLSDRFSAERPKGSFSTLEIQRTEQGDSAMYLCASKRLGADYGYTFGSGTRLTVV.

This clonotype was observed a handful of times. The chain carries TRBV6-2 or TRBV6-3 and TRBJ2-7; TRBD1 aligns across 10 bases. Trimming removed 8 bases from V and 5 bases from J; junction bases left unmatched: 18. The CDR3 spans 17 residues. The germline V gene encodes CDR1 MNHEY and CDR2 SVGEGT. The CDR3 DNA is TGTGCCAGCGTCCCGGGACAGGGGTCGGGAATAGTGGACGAGCAGTACTTC. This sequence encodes CASVPGQGSGIVDEQYF.

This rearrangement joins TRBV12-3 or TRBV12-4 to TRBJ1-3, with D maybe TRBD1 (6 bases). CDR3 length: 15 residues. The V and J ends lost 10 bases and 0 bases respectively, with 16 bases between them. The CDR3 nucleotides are TGTGCCACAGAACCGGGACACTCCTCTGGAAACACCATATATTTT. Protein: CATEPGHSSGNTIYF.

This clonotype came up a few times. The CDR3 sequence: CASTPDGGGWTEAFF. CDR3 in DNA: TGTGCCAGCACTCCCGATGGGGGGGGCTGGACTGAAGCTTTCTTT. The chain is built from TRBV6-1 and TRBJ1-1; D may be TRBD1 (6 bases). CDR1 is MNHNS and CDR2 is SASEGT in the germline V gene. Trimming took off 7 bases at V and 5 bases at J, with 20 bases between the two ends. This CDR3 spans 15 amino acids.

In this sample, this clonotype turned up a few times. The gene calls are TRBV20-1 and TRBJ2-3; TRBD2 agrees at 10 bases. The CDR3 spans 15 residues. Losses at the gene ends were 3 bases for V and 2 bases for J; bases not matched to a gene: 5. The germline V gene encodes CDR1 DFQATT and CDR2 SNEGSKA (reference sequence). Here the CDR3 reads CSASKLAGHTDTQYF. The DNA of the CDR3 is TGCAGTGCTAGTAAACTAGCGGGACACACAGATACGCAGTATTTT.

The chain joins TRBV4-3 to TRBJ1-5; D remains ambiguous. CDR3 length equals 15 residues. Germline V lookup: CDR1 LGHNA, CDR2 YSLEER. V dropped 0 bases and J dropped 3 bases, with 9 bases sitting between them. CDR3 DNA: TGCGCCAGCAGCCAAGATTGGCAGGTCAATCAGCCCCAGCATTTT. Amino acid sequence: CASSQDWQVNQPQHF.

The CDR3 DNA reads as TGTGCCAGCAGGCGGACTAGCGGGTACGAGCAGTACTTC. Protein sequence: CASRRTSGYEQYF. This chain joins TRBV12-3 or TRBV12-4 and TRBJ2-7, with 11 bases matching TRBD2. V lost 6 bases to trimming and J lost 4 bases; unmatched junction nucleotides: 2. The CDR3 sequence is 13 residues long.

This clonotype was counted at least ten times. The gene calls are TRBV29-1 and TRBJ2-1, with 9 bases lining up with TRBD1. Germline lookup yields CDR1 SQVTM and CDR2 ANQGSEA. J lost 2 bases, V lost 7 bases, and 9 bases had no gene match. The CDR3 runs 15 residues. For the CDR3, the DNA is TGCAGCGCCCAGGTCGGGACAGGGACCTACAATGAGCAGTTCTTC. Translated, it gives CSAQVGTGTYNEQFF.

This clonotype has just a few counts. CDR3 loop: CASSLLGGDEAFF. CDR3 in DNA: TGTGCCAGCAGTTTATTGGGGGGGGATGAAGCTTTCTTT. V gene TRBV28 combines with J gene TRBJ1-1; the D gene is possibly TRBD1 (5 bases). This CDR3 comprises 13 residues. Germline CDR1 reads MDHEN; CDR2 reads SYDVKM. V was cut by 1 base and J by 7 bases, with 10 bases left in between.

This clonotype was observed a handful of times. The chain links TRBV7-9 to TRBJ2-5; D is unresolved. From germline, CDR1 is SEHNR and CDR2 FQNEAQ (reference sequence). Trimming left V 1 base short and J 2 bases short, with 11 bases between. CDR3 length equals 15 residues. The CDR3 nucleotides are TGTGCCAGCAGCTTAGTCCCACGTGTACAAGAGACCCAGTACTTC. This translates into CASSLVPRVQETQYF.

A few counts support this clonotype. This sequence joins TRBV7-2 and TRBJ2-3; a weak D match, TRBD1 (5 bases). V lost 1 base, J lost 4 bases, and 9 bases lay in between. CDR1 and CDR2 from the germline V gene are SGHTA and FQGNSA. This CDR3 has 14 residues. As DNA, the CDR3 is TGTGCCAGCAGCTTAGATCAGGGCCCAGATACGCAGTATTTT. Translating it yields CASSLDQGPDTQYF. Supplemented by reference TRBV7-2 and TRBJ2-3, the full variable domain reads GAGVSQSPSNKVTEKGKDVELRCDPISGHTALYWYRQSLGQGLEFLIYFQGNSAPDKSGLPSDRFSAERTGGSVSTLTIQRTQQEDSAVYLCASSLDQGPDTQYFGPGTRLTVL.

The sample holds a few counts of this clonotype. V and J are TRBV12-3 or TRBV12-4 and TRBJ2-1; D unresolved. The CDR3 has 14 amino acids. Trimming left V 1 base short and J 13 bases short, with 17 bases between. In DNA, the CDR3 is TGTGCCAGCAGTTTAGGCCCGGACCGGAGATCACAGTTCTTC. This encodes CASSLGPDRRSQFF.

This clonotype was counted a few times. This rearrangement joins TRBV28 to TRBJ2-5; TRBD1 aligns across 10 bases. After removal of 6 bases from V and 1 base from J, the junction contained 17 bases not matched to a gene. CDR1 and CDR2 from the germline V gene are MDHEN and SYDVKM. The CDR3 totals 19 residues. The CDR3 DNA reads TGTGCCAGCAGCTGGGATTTTGGACAGGGGGGTAACGGCCAAGAGACCCAGTACTTC. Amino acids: CASSWDFGQGGNGQETQYF.

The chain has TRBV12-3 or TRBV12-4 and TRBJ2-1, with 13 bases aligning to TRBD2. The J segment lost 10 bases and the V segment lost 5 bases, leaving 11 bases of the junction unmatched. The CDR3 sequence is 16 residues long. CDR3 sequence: CASSLRGLAGVSEQFF. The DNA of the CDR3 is TGTGCCAGCAGTCTTCGTGGACTAGCGGGGGTCTCGGAGCAGTTCTTC.

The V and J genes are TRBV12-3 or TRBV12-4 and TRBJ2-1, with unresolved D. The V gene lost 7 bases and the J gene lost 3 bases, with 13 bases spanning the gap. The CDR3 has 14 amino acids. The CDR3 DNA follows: TGTGCCAGCACCCTGACCGACAACTACAATGAGCAGTTCTTC. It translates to CASTLTDNYNEQFF.

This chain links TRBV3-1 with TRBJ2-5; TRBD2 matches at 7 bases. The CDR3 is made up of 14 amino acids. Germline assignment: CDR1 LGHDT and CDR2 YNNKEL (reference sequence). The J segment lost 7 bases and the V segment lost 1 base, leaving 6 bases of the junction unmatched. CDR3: CASSQVAGESTQYF. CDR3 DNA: TGTGCCAGCAGCCAAGTGGCGGGGGAGTCGACCCAGTACTTC.

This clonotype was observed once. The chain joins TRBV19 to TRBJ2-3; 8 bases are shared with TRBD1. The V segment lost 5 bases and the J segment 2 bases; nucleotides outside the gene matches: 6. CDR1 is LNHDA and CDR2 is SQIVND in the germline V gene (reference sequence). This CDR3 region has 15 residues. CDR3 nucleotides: TGTGCCAGTAGTCCCTCGGGACAGGTCACAGATACGCAGTATTTT. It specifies CASSPSGQVTDTQYF.

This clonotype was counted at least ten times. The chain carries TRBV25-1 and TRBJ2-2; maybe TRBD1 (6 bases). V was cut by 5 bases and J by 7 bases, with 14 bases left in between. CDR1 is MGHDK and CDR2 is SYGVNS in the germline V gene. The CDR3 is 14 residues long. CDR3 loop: CASSPGQFLGELFF. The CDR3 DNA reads TGTGCCAGCAGTCCAGGACAGTTCCTCGGGGAGCTGTTTTTT. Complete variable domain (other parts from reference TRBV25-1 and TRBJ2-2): EADIYQTPRYLVIGTGKKITLECSQTMGHDKMYWYQQDPGMELHLIHYSYGVNSTEKGDLSSESTVSRIRTEHFPLTLESARPSHTSQYLCASSPGQFLGELFFGEGSRLTVL.

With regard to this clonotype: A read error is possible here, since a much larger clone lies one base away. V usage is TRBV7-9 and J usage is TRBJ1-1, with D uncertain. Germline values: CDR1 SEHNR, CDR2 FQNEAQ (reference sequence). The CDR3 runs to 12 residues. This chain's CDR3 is CPSSLVYTEAFF. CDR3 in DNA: TGTCCCAGCAGCTTAGTGTACACTGAAGCTTTCTTT.

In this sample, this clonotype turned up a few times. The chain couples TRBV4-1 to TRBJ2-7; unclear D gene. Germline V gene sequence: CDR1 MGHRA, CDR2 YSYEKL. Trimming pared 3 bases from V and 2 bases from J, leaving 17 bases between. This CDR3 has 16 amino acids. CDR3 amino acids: CASSQSIDGRTYEQYF. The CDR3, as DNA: TGCGCCAGCAGCCAGTCGATAGACGGTCGAACCTACGAGCAGTACTTC.

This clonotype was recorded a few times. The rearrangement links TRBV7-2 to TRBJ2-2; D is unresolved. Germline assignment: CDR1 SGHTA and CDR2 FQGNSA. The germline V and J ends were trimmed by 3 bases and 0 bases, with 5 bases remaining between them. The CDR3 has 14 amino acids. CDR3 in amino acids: CASSFLSNTGELFF. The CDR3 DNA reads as TGTGCCAGCAGCTTCCTCTCGAACACCGGGGAGCTGTTTTTT.

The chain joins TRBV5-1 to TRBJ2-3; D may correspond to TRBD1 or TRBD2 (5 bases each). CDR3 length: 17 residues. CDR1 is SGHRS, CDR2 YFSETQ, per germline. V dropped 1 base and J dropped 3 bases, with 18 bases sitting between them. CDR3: CASSLPQGPGRTDTQYF. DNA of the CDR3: TGCGCCAGCAGCTTGCCCCAGGGCCCGGGGAGAACAGATACGCAGTATTTT.

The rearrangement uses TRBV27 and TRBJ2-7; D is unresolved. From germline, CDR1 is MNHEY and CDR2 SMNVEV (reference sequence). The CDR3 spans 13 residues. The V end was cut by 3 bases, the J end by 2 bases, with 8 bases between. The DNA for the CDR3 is TGTGCCAGCAGTTTCATCAGTCCCTACGAGCAGTACTTC. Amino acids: CASSFISPYEQYF.

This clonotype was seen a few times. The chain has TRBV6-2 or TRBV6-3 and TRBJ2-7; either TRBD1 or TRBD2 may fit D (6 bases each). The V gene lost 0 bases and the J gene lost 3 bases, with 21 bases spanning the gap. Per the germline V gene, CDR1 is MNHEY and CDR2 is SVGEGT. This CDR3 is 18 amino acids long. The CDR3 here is CASSYSRGRGGVGYEQYF. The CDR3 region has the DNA TGTGCCAGCAGTTACTCGCGGGGCAGGGGTGGCGTTGGCTACGAGCAGTACTTC.

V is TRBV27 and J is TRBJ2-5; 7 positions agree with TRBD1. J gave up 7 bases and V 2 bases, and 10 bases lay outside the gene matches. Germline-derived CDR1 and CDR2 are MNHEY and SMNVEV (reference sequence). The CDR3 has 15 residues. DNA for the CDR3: TGTGCCAGCAGTTTACGCTATGAGGGGGCCGTGACCCAGTACTTC. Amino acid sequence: CASSLRYEGAVTQYF.

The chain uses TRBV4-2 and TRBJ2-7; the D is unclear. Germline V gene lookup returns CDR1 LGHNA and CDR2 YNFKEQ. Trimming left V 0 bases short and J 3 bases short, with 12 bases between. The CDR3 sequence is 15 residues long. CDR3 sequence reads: CASSQDFDGYYEQYF. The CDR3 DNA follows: TGTGCCAGCAGCCAAGATTTTGACGGCTACTACGAGCAGTACTTC.

CDR3 DNA sequence: TGTGCCAGCAGTTGGAACAGGGGGCCTGGGGAGCTGTTTTTT. This gives the protein CASSWNRGPGELFF. This chain uses TRBV6-5 with TRBJ2-2; 9 nucleotides align to TRBD1. Germline V gene lookup returns CDR1 MNHEY and CDR2 SVGAGI. The CDR3 consists of 14 residues. V was clipped by 4 bases and J by 8 bases; unmatched bases: 5.